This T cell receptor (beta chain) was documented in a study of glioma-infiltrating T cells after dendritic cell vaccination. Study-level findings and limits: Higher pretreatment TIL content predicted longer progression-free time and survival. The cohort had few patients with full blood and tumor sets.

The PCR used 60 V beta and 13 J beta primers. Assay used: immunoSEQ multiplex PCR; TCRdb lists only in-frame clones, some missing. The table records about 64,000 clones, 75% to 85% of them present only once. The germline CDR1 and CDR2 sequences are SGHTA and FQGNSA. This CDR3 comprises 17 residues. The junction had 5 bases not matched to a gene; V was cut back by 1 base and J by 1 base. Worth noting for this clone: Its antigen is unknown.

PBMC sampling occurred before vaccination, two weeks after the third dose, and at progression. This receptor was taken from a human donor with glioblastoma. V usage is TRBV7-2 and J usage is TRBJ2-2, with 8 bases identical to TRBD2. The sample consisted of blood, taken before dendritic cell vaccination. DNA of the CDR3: TGTGCCAGCAGCTTAGATCTGGCGGGGGGGAACACCGGGGAGCTGTTTTTT. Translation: CASSLDLAGGNTGELFF.